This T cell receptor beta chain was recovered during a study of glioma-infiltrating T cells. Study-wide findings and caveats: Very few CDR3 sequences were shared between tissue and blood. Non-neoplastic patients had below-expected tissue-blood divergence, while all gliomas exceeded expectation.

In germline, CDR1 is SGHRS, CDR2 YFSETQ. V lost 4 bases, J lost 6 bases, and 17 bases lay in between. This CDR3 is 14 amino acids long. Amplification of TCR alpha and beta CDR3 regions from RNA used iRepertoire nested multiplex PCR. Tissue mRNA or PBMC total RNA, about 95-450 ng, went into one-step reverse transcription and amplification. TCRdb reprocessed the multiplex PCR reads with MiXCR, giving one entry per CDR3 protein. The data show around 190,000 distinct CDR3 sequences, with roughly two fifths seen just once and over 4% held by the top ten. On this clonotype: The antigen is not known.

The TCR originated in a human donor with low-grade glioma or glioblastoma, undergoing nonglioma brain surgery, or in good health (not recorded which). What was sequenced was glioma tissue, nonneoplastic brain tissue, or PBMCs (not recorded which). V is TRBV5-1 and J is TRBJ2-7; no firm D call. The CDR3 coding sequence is TGCGCCAGCAGCAAGGAAGCCCAAGCCTCCGAGCAGTACTTC. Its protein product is CASSKEAQASEQYF.